The T cell receptor beta chain under discussion was sequenced for a study of blood T cell repertoires in COVID-19. Study details: Acute and convalescent COVID-19 samples came from the United States, Italy and Spain.

V was pared by 4 bases and J by 6 bases, with 13 bases between. Germline CDR1 reads SGHDT; CDR2 reads YYEEEE. This CDR3 comprises 13 residues. Original handling: The authors estimated nucleated cell counts from reference gene primer amplification. Repertoires were generated with immunoSEQ multiplex PCR, while TCRdb's copy carries only in-frame clones and drops some. Clonal size and the V and J genes are those of that table, whereas D and trimming came from the DNA. The sample includes approximately 220,000 clones, roughly 89% of them seen just once. The specimen sequenced was PBMCs or T cells enriched from blood (not recorded which). This receptor was obtained from a middle-aged woman with acute COVID-19. The V and J genes are TRBV5-6 and TRBJ1-1, with D possibly matching TRBD1 (5 bases). The CDR3 sequence: CASSLGTLPEAFF. CDR3 in DNA: TGTGCCAGCAGCCTCGGGACTCTGCCTGAAGCTTTCTTT.